A single sample gave rise to the 24 T cell receptor beta chains below, sequenced in a study of cytomegalovirus exposure and HLA in healthy donors. PCR amplification relied on 60 Vbeta primers (plus 13 Jbeta primers). Measured with immunoSEQ multiplex PCR; TCRdb has only the in-frame clones, and not every one. The sample shows 120,000 or so clones, 60% to 85% of them seen only once. Specimen: PBMCs. These receptors were obtained from a woman between 40 and 50 years old in good health and CMV-seronegative.

CDR3 sequence reads: CASSITGSSGNTIYF. The CDR3 nucleotides read TGTGCCAGTAGTATTACAGGGAGCTCTGGAAACACCATATATTTT. The rearrangement uses TRBV19 and TRBJ1-3; TRBD1 is a possible D gene (6 bases). Germline CDR1 reads LNHDA; CDR2 reads SQIVND (reference sequence). Trimming took off 3 bases at V and 0 bases at J, with 9 bases between the two ends. This CDR3 has 15 residues.

This chain joins TRBV7-2 and TRBJ1-2; D is possibly TRBD1 (5 bases). Trimming removed 5 bases at V and 7 bases at J, with 23 bases between. The CDR3 is made up of 16 amino acids. From germline, CDR1 is SGHTA and CDR2 FQGNSA. CDR3 loop: CASSRRQLPSGGGYTF. For the CDR3, the DNA is TGTGCCAGCAGCCGCCGACAGCTCCCATCCGGCGGTGGCTACACCTTC.

This clone was found once. This chain uses TRBV4-2 with TRBJ1-5; 7 bases map to TRBD1. The CDR3 has 16 amino acids. V shed 1 base, J shed 5 bases, and the junction held 8 bases outside the gene matches. CDR1 LGHNA and CDR2 YNFKEQ come from the germline V gene. The CDR3: CASSQGLRQGYQPQHF. In DNA form, the CDR3 reads TGTGCCAGCAGCCAAGGCCTTCGACAGGGCTATCAGCCCCAGCATTTT.

This CDR3 is CASSLESRSEQYF. The CDR3 coding sequence is TGTGCCAGCAGCTTGGAGAGTAGGAGCGAGCAGTACTTC. This sequence joins TRBV5-6 and TRBJ2-7; D is ambiguous. Deletions cut 0 bases from V and 6 bases from J, with 10 bases between. CDR3 length: 13 residues. CDR1 and CDR2 (germline): SGHDT, YYEEEE.

J is TRBJ2-1 and V is TRBV5-1, with D tentatively TRBD1 (5 bases). This CDR3 comprises 14 residues. Trimming took 6 bases from V and 6 from J, leaving 16 bases between them. The V gene's germline CDR1 is SGHRS and CDR2 YFSETQ. The CDR3 is CASTPGPGFNEQFF. The CDR3 nucleotides are TGCGCCAGCACCCCAGGGCCTGGATTCAATGAGCAGTTCTTC.

This clone was counted between two and nine times. The chain has TRBV28 and TRBJ1-1; TRBD1 matches 9 bases. V shed 6 bases and J 8 bases; nucleotides not matched to a gene: 7. This CDR3 comprises 13 residues. Germline V gene data show CDR1 as MDHEN and CDR2 as SYDVKM. The CDR3 reads CASRGTGGSEAFF. Here the CDR3 DNA reads TGTGCCAGCAGGGGTACAGGGGGCTCAGAAGCTTTCTTT.

This chain uses TRBV9 with TRBJ2-5; 8 nucleotides agree with TRBD2. This CDR3 is 16 amino acids long. The trim removed 0 bases at V and 1 base at J, leaving 5 bases unmatched. Germline lookup yields CDR1 SGDLS and CDR2 YYNGEE. The CDR3 loop is CASSVGTSRIQETQYF. The CDR3, as DNA: TGTGCCAGCAGCGTAGGGACTAGCCGCATCCAAGAGACCCAGTACTTC.

This sequence joins TRBV28 and TRBJ2-3, with a tentative D call TRBD1 (6 bases). CDR1 and CDR2 (germline): MDHEN, SYDVKM. The CDR3 is 14 residues long. Trimming shortened V by 6 bases and J by 2 bases, and 12 bases separated the two germline ends. As DNA, the CDR3 is TGTGCCAGCAGCCTAGGGGGAAACACAGATACGCAGTATTTT. Translating it yields CASSLGGNTDTQYF. The full variable domain, with the rest looked up from reference TRBV28 and TRBJ2-3, is DVKVTQSSRYLVKRTGEKVFLECVQDMDHENMFWYRQDPGLGLRLIYFSYDVKMKEKGDIPEGYSVSREKKERFSLILESASTNQTSMYLCASSLGGNTDTQYFGPGTRLTVL.

As concerns this clone: A junction boundary mismatches the germline segment, possibly from a read error. The chain employs TRBV6-5 and TRBJ2-4; D is perhaps TRBD2 (5 bases). Germline CDR1 MNHEY, CDR2 SVGAGI. The CDR3 runs to 15 residues. The CDR3 DNA reads as TGTGCCAGCAGTTACTCGCCTCTAGCCAAAAACAGTCAGTACTTC. Translated, it gives CASSYSPLAKNSQYF.

The CDR3 nucleotides are TGTGCCAGCAGCCAACACTTCGCTAACTATGGCTACACCTTC. Translating it yields CASSQHFANYGYTF. The chain links TRBV14 to TRBJ1-2; D ambiguous. There are 14 residues in the CDR3. The V gene lost 2 bases and the J gene lost 0 bases, with 7 bases spanning the gap. Germline CDR1 SGHDN, CDR2 FVKESK.

In this sample, this clone turned up a few times. The chain combines TRBV19 with TRBJ1-2; D not resolved. The CDR3 sequence is 12 residues long. Germline V gives CDR1 LNHDA, CDR2 SQIVND (reference sequence). With 4 bases removed from V and 6 bases from J, the gap between germline ends came to 9 bases. In DNA form, the CDR3 reads TGTGCCAGTAGTACCCAGGAACATGGCTACACCTTC. Protein: CASSTQEHGYTF.

The chain couples TRBV18 to TRBJ2-2; D is unresolved. In germline, CDR1 is KGHSH, CDR2 LQKENI. This CDR3 spans 15 amino acids. The V gene lost 3 bases and the J gene lost 1 base, with 9 bases spanning the gap. CDR3 sequence reads: CASSPQTGNTGELFF. The DNA for the CDR3 is TGTGCCAGCTCACCGCAAACTGGGAACACCGGGGAGCTGTTTTTT.

This sequence joins TRBV19 and TRBJ1-2, with 10 bases aligning to TRBD1. Germline values: CDR1 LNHDA, CDR2 SQIVND (reference sequence). The CDR3 loop spans 16 amino acids. Unmatched junction bases numbered 9, after V lost 5 bases and J lost 3 bases. CDR3 in DNA: TGTGCCAGTAGTCCAGCCCTCGGGACAGGGGACTATGGCTACACCTTC. As protein: CASSPALGTGDYGYTF.

This sequence joins TRBV10-2 and TRBJ2-1; TRBD2 aligns across 8 bases. CDR3 length equals 15 residues. Germline trimming cut 4 bases from V and 0 bases from J; bases unmatched to any gene: 2. Germline CDR1 reads WSHSY; CDR2 reads SAAADI. CDR3 in amino acids: CASSVLAASYNEQFF. The DNA for the CDR3 is TGCGCCAGCAGTGTACTAGCGGCCTCCTACAATGAGCAGTTCTTC.

J is TRBJ1-3 and V is TRBV11-2, with 7 bases aligning to TRBD1. The germline V gene has CDR1 SGHAT and CDR2 FQNNGV. The V and J ends lost 5 bases and 15 bases, in that order; junction bases with no gene match: 7. CDR3 length: 11 residues. CDR3 DNA sequence: TGTGCCAGCAGCCAGGGGGACATTTCATATTTT. This translates into CASSQGDISYF.

V gene TRBV7-2 combines with J gene TRBJ2-5; the match to TRBD2 covers 7 bases. The end of the DNA aligns better with TRBJ2-7, so the J call may be wrong. Germline V gene sequence: CDR1 SGHTA, CDR2 FQGNSA. CDR3 length: 13 residues. This chain's CDR3 is CASHGGFSYEQYF. DNA for the CDR3: TGTGCCAGCCACGGGGGGTTCTCCTACGAGCAGTACTTC.

Remarks on this clone: Within the sample, other DNA sequences also encode this same CDR3. The rearrangement uses TRBV25-1 and TRBJ2-2, with TRBD2 as a possible D gene (7 bases). Germline-derived CDR1 and CDR2 are MGHDK and SYGVNS. Trimming stripped 3 bases from V and 5 bases from J, with 10 bases between. CDR3 length: 14 amino acids. As DNA, the CDR3 is TGTGCCAGCAGTGAGGGGGGGCGAACCGGGGAGCTGTTTTTT. This encodes CASSEGGRTGELFF. Full variable domain (missing parts from reference TRBV25-1 and TRBJ2-2): EADIYQTPRYLVIGTGKKITLECSQTMGHDKMYWYQQDPGMELHLIHYSYGVNSTEKGDLSSESTVSRIRTEHFPLTLESARPSHTSQYLCASSEGGRTGELFFGEGSRLTVL.

The gene calls are TRBV4-1 and TRBJ1-3, with 7 bases fitting TRBD1. The CDR3 has 16 residues. V gave up 1 base and J gave up 2 bases; unmatched junction bases: 5. Germline CDR1 MGHRA, CDR2 YSYEKL. DNA of the CDR3: TGCGCCAGCAGCCAAGTGTACAGGGGAACTGGAAACACCATATATTTT. Its translation: CASSQVYRGTGNTIYF.

The V gene is TRBV28, the J gene TRBJ1-2, with TRBD1 as a possible D gene (6 bases). The V end was cut by 5 bases, the J end by 3 bases, with 13 bases between. Looked up from germline, CDR1 is MDHEN and CDR2 is SYDVKM. The CDR3 is 14 residues long. The CDR3, as DNA: TGTGCCAGCAGTCCTAGGGGGACATACTATGGCTACACCTTC. Amino acid sequence: CASSPRGTYYGYTF.

V gene TRBV7-2 combines with J gene TRBJ2-5; D not certain. The CDR3 has 13 residues. CDR1 and CDR2 from the germline V gene are SGHTA and FQGNSA. Between the trimmed V and J ends, which lost 5 bases and 5 bases, there was a span of 12 bases. The chain's CDR3 is CASSLPGSETQYF. The CDR3 bases are TGTGCCAGCAGCCTACCAGGCTCCGAGACCCAGTACTTC.

The chain joins TRBV7-9 to TRBJ1-1; a possible D gene is TRBD1 (6 bases). Germline V CDR1 and CDR2: SEHNR, FQNEAQ (reference sequence). This CDR3 spans 16 amino acids. With 3 bases removed from V and 0 bases from J, the gap between germline ends came to 14 bases. DNA of the CDR3: TGTGCCAGCAGCTTCGGGGGGCGCGGGTTGAACACTGAAGCTTTCTTT. This gives the protein CASSFGGRGLNTEAFF.

This clone was detected only once. The chain uses TRBV28 and TRBJ2-7; D is undetermined. CDR1 and CDR2 (germline): MDHEN, SYDVKM. Trimming stripped 3 bases from V and 5 bases from J, with 5 bases between. There are 11 residues in the CDR3. The CDR3 region is CASSLSDEQYF. The CDR3 DNA is TGTGCCAGCAGTTTGTCGGACGAGCAGTACTTC.

This chain links TRBV6-5 with TRBJ1-5; no reliable D call. The germline CDR1 and CDR2 sequences are MNHEY and SVGAGI. V lost 6 bases and J 5 bases, leaving 11 bases between the germline ends. The CDR3 consists of 13 residues. The CDR3 bases are TGTGCCAGCAGCTTACGGGTGGATCAGCCCCAGCATTTT. Translation gives CASSLRVDQPQHF.

The chain joins TRBV5-6 to TRBJ1-3; D is undetermined. This CDR3 region has 12 residues. Germline V CDR1 and CDR2: SGHDT, YYEEEE. The V end lost 2 bases, the J end lost 3 bases, and 3 bases lay between the germline ends. CDR3: CASSFYGNTIYF. The CDR3 nucleotides are TGTGCCAGCAGCTTCTATGGAAACACCATATATTTT. Supplemented by reference TRBV5-6 and TRBJ1-3, the full variable domain reads DAGVTQSPTHLIKTRGQQVTLRCSPKSGHDTVSWYQQALGQGPQFIFQYYEEEERQRGNFPDRFSGHQFPNYSSELNVNALLLGDSALYLCASSFYGNTIYFGEGSWLTVV.